This T cell receptor (beta chain) is drawn from a study of T cell responses to AZD1222 COVID-19 vaccine. This CDR3 contains 12 residues. Germline-derived CDR1 and CDR2 are SGHRS and YFSETQ. The ends were cut back, 1 base at V and 2 bases at J, with 1 base in the middle. This clone was seen just once. The antigen is unknown. Notes on the study in general: Among AZD1222 vaccinees, only five or six were seropositive at baseline.

Second doses that came at about 4 or about 12 weeks were put together. The data were produced by immunoSEQ multiplex PCR, yet TCRdb's version contains in-frame clones alone and is incomplete. The sample records just over 90,000 clones, approximately 92% being singletons. The sequencing here drew on peripheral blood, taken 28 days after the second AZD1222 dose. V and J are TRBV5-1 and TRBJ1-3; the D is unclear. This receptor was identified in an adult who received the AZD1222 COVID-19 vaccine. CDR3 in DNA: TGCGCCAGCAGCTTGACTGGAAACACCATATATTTT. It is translated as CASSLTGNTIYF.